This record looks at one T cell receptor beta chain sequence and its context. As yet, its antigen is unknown. The entry originates in a study of blood T cells in healthy people across ages. Overall study results and limits: A strong correlation was found between TCR beta diversity and the percentage of naive T cells.

The CDR3 consists of 15 residues. CDR1 and CDR2 (germline): SGHTA, FQGNSA. With V trimmed by 5 bases and J by 7 bases, 8 bases remained unmatched. For the second PCR, which ran for 7 to 11 cycles, a sample-barcoded 5' primer and a J-beta primer mix were used. TCRdb passed the 5' RACE reads through MiXCR, listing each CDR3 protein once. In the table there are 800,000 or so distinct CDR3 sequences, around a quarter of which are singletons. In addition, the sample was reused for a study of T cells of mothers and their children. From that paper: Donors were three healthy Caucasian mothers and their six children. Sequencing got over 10 million TCR beta CDR3 reads from each mother and around 3 million from each child. Slightly higher, non-significant overlap characterized related mother-child pairs relative to unrelated pairs.

Sequencing was done on a sample of blood. This clonotype originated in a boy between 10 and 17 years old in good health. This chain connects TRBV7-2 to TRBJ2-3; 11 nucleotides align to TRBD2. The DNA for the CDR3 is TGTGCCAGCAGCCCGGGTCTAGCGGGGGGCAATACGCAGTATTTT. Translating it yields CASSPGLAGGNTQYF. The whole variable domain, remainder taken from reference TRBV7-2 and TRBJ2-3, is GAGVSQSPSNKVTEKGKDVELRCDPISGHTALYWYRQSLGQGLEFLIYFQGNSAPDKSGLPSDRFSAERTGGSVSTLTIQRTQQEDSAVYLCASSPGLAGGNTQYFGPGTRLTVL.